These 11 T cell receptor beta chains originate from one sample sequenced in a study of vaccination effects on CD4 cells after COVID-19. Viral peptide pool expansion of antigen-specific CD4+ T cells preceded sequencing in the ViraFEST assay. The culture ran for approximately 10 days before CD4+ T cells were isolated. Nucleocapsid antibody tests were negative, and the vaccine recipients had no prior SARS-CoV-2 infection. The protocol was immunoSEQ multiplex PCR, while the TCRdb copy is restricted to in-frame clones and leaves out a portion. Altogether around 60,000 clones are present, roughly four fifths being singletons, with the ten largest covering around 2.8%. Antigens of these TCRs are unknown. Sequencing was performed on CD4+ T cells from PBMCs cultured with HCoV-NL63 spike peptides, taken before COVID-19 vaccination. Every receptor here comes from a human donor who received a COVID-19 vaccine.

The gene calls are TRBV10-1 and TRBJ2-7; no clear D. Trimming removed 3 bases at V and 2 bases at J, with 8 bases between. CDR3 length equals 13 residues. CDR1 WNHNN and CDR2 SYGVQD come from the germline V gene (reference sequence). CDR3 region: CASSEELPYEQYV. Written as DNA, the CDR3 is TGCGCCAGCAGTGAAGAACTTCCCTACGAGCAGTACGTC.

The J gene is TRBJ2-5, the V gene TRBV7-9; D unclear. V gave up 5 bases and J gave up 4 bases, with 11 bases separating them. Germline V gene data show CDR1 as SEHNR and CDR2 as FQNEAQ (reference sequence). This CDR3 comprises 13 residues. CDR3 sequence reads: CASSAGSLETQYF. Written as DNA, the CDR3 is TGTGCCAGCAGCGCCGGATCCTTAGAGACCCAGTACTTC.

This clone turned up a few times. CDR3 nucleotide sequence: TGTGCCAGCAGCCGGGGACAGACAGTATTCTCCTATAATTCACCCCTCCACTTT. Protein sequence: CASSRGQTVFSYNSPLHF. J is TRBJ1-6 and V is TRBV7-2, with 7 bases that match TRBD1. This CDR3 contains 18 residues. Germline loops: CDR1 SGHTA, CDR2 FQGNSA. Germline trimming cut 5 bases from V and 0 bases from J; bases unmatched to any gene: 10.

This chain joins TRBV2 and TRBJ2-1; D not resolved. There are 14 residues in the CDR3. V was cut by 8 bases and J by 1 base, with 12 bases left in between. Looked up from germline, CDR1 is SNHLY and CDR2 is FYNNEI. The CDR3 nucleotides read TGTGCCAGCCTAGGGTTCCGTTCCTACAATGAGCAGTTCTTC. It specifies CASLGFRSYNEQFF.

The CDR3 region has the DNA TGTGCCAGCAGTCCTTGGACAGGAGAGAGGAGCTATGGCTACACCTTC. Translating gives CASSPWTGERSYGYTF. The genes are TRBV27 and TRBJ1-2, with 7 bases lining up with TRBD1. The CDR3 sequence is 16 residues long. In germline, CDR1 is MNHEY, CDR2 SMNVEV (reference sequence). The J segment lost 4 bases and the V segment lost 5 bases, leaving 13 bases of the junction unmatched.

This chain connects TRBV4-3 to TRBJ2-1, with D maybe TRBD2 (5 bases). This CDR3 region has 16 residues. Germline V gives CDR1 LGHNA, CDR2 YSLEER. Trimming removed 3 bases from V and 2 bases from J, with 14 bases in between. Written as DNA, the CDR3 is TGCGCCAGCAGCCAGGACGTAGGAGGCGCCTACAATGAGCAGTTCTTC. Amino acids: CASSQDVGGAYNEQFF.

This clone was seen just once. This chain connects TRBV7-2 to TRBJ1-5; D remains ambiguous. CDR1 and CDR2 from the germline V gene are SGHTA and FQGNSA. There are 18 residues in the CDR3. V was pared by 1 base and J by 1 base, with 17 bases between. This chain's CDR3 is CASSLVGVGMGSNQPQHF. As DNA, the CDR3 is TGTGCCAGCAGCTTAGTGGGAGTCGGAATGGGGAGCAATCAGCCCCAGCATTTT. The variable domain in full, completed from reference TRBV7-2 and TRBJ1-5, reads GAGVSQSPSNKVTEKGKDVELRCDPISGHTALYWYRQSLGQGLEFLIYFQGNSAPDKSGLPSDRFSAERTGGSVSTLTIQRTQQEDSAVYLCASSLVGVGMGSNQPQHFGDGTRLSIL.

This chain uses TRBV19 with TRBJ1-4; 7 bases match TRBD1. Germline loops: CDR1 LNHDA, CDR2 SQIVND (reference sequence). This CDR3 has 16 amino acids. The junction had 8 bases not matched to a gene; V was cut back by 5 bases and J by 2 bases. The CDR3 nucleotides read TGTGCCAGTAGTCCGCAGGGGGTTTCGACTAATGAAAAACTGTTTTTT. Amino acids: CASSPQGVSTNEKLFF.

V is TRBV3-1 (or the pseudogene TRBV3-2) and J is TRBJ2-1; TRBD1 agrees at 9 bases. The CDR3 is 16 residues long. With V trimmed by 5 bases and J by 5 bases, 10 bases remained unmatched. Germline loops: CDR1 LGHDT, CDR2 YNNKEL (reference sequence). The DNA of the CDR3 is TGTGCCAGCAGCATCTGGGACAGGGAGTTTCACAATGAGCAGTTCTTC. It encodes CASSIWDREFHNEQFF.

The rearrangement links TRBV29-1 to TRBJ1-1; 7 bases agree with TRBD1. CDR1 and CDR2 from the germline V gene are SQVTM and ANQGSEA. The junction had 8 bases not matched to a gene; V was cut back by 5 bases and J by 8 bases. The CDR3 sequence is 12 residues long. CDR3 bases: TGCAGCGTTCTGACCGGACAGGAAGAAGCTTTCTTT. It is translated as CSVLTGQEEAFF.

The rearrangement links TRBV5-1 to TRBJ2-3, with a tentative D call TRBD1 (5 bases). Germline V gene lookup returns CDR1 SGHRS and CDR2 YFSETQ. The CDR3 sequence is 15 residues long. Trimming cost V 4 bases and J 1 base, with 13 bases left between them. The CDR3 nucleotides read TGCGCCAGCAGCCCCCAGGGAAGGGGCACAGATACGCAGTATTTT. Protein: CASSPQGRGTDTQYF.